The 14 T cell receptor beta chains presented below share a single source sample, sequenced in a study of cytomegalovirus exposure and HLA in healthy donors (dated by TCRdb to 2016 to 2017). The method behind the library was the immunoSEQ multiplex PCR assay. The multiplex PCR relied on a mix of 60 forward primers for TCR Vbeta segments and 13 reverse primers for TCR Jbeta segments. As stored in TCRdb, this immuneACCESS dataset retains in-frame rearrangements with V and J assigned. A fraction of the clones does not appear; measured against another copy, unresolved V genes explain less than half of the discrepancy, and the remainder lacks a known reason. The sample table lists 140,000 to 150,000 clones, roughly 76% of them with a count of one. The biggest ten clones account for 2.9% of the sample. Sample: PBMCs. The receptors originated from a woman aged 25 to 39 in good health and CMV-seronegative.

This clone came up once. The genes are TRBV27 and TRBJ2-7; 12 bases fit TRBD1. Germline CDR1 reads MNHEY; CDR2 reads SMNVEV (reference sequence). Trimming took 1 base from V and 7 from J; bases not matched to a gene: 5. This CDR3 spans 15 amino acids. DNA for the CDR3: TGTGCCAGCAGTTTATTGGGACAGGGGGCGAGGGAGCAGTACTTC. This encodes CASSLLGQGAREQYF.

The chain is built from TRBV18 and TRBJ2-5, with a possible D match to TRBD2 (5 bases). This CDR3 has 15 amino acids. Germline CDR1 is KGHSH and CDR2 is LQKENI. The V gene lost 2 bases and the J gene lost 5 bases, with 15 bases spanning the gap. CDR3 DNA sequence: TGTGCCAGCTCACCAGGCCCGGGAAAGTGGGAGACCCAGTACTTC. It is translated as CASSPGPGKWETQYF.

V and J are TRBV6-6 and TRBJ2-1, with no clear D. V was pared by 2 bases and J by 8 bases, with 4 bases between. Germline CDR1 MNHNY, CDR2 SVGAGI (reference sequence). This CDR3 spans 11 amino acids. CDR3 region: CASSYLHEQFF. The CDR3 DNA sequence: TGTGCCAGCAGTTACCTCCATGAGCAGTTCTTC.

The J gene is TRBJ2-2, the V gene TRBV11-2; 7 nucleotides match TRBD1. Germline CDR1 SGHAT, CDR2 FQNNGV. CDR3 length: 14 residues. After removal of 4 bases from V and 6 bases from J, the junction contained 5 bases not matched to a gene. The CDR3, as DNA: TGTGCCAGCAGCTGGGGACAGAATGCCGGGGAGCTGTTTTTT. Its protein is CASSWGQNAGELFF.

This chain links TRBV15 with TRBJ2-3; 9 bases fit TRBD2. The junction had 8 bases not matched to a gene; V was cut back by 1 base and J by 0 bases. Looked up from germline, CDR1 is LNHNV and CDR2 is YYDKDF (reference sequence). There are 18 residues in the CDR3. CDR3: CATSRGILTSGSTDTQYF. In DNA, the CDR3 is TGTGCCACCAGCAGAGGCATCCTTACTAGCGGGAGCACAGATACGCAGTATTTT. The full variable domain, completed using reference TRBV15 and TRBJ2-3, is DAMVIQNPRYQVTQFGKPVTLSCSQTLNHNVMYWYQQKSSQAPKLLFHYYDKDFNNEADTPDNFQSRRPNTSFCFLDIRSPGLGDTAMYLCATSRGILTSGSTDTQYFGPGTRLTVL.

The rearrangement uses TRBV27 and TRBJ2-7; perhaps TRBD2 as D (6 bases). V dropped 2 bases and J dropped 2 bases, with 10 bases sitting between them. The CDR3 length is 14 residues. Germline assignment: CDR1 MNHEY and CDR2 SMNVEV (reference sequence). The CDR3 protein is CASSLASAAYEQYF. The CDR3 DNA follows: TGTGCCAGCAGTTTAGCTAGCGCAGCCTACGAGCAGTACTTC.

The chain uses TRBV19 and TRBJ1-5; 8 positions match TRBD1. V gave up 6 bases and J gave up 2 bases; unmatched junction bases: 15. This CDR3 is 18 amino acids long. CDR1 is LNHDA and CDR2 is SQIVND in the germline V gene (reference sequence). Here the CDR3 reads CASSLGQIRGLGNQPQHF. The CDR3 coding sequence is TGTGCCAGTAGCTTAGGCCAAATCAGGGGGCTCGGCAATCAGCCCCAGCATTTT.

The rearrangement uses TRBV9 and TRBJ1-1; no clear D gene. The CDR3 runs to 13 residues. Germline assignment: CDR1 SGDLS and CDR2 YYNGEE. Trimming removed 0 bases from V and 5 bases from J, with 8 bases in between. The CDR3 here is CASSVGRGTEAFF. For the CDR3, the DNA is TGTGCCAGCAGCGTAGGGCGGGGAACTGAAGCTTTCTTT.

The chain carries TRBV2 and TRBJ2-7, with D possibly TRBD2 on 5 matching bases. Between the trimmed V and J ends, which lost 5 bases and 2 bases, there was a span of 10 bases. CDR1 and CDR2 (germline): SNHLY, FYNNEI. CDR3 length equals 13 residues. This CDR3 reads CASSPGVTYEQYF. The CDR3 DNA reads TGTGCCAGCAGTCCCGGGGTTACCTACGAGCAGTACTTC.

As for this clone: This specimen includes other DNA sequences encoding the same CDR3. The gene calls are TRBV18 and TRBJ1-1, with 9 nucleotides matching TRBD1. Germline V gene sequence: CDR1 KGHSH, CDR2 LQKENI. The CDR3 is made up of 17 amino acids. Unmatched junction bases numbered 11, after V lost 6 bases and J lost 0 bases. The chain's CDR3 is CASSPIGTGYMNTEAFF. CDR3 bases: TGTGCCAGCTCGCCTATCGGGACAGGGTATATGAACACTGAAGCTTTCTTT.

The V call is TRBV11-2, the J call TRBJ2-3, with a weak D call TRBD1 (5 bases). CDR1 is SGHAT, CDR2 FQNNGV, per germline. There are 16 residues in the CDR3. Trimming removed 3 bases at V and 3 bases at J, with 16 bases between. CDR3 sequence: CASSFRVTGWTDTQYF. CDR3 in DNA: TGTGCCAGCAGCTTTAGGGTCACAGGTTGGACAGATACGCAGTATTTT.

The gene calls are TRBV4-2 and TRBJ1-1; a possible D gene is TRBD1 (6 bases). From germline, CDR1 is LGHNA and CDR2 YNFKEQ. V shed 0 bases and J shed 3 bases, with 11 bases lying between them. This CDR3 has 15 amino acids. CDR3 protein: CASSQDLQGYTEAFF. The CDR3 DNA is TGTGCCAGCAGCCAAGACTTACAGGGATACACTGAAGCTTTCTTT.

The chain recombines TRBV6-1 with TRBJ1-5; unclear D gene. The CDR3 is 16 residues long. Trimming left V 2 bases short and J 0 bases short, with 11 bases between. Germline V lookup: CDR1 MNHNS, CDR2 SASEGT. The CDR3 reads CASSEYGRYSNQPQHF. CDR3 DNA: TGTGCCAGCAGTGAATATGGGCGTTATAGCAATCAGCCCCAGCATTTT.

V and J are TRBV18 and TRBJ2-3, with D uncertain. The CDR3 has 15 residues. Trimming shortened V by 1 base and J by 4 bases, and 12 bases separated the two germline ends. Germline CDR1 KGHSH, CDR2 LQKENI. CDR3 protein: CASSPRSTKPDTQYF. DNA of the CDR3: TGTGCCAGCTCACCACGGTCCACTAAACCAGATACGCAGTATTTT.